This TCR beta chain is drawn from a study of neurological immune-mediated disorders. TCRdb used MiXCR to reprocess the 5' RACE reads, holding one entry per CDR3 protein. The sample has some 27,000 distinct CDR3 sequences, roughly 25% seen once. This clonotype was seen ten or more times. This CDR3 has 14 residues. CDR1 is SGHRS, CDR2 YFSETQ, per germline. V lost 4 bases and J lost 0, with 10 bases in between. Sequenced: CD4+ T cells from blood. The sequence was collected from a man between 50 and 59 years old with HTLV-1-associated myelopathy (HAM/TSP). The chain is built from TRBV5-1 and TRBJ1-2; the D is unclear. CDR3 sequence reads: CASSSHQANYGYTF. CDR3 bases: TGCGCCAGCAGCAGCCACCAAGCTAACTATGGCTACACCTTC.